These T cell receptor beta chains were read from a single sample in a study of CD8 T cells in ankylosing spondylitis. TCRdb re-called the 5' RACE reads with MiXCR, one entry per CDR3 protein. Among around 210,000 distinct CDR3 sequences listed, over 7% were seen once. What was sequenced was blood, either unsorted or a sorted T cell fraction (not recorded which). The receptors shown here come from a female donor with ankylosing spondylitis or in good health (not recorded which). CDR3s include the opening cysteine and the closing phenylalanine or tryptophan. The D gene is left open where the match is weak. Part of the rows lack a size; the others show once, few, many or a class for expanded clones.

clone_size | j_call | v_call | d_call | cdr3_aa | cdr3_nt
many | TRBJ2-4 | TRBV20-1 | - | CSASRPGGNIQYF | TGCAGTGCTAGTAGGCCCGGGGGAAACATTCAGTACTTC
many | TRBJ2-3 | TRBV20-1 | TRBD1 | CSAWTGEATDTQYF | TGCAGTGCCTGGACAGGGGAGGCGACAGATACGCAGTATTTT
many | TRBJ2-1 | TRBV4-2 | TRBD2 | CASSQRDYYNEQFF | TGTGCCAGCAGCCAGCGGGACTACTACAATGAGCAGTTCTTC
many | TRBJ2-2 | TRBV28 | - | CASITQGTGELFF | TGTGCCAGCATCACACAGGGCACCGGGGAGCTGTTTTTT
few | TRBJ1-5 | TRBV15 | - | CATRLGGFENQPQHF | TGTGCCACCAGACTGGGGGGGTTCGAAAATCAGCCCCAGCATTTT
many | TRBJ2-7 | TRBV10-3 | TRBD2 | CAIRASGSSYEQYF | TGTGCCATCAGAGCTAGCGGGTCCTCCTACGAGCAGTACTTC
many | TRBJ2-5 | TRBV20-1 | - | CSASFDTHRVSKTQYF | TGCAGTGCTAGCTTCGACACCCACAGGGTCTCCAAGACCCAGTACTTC
many | TRBJ2-3 | TRBV11-2 | TRBD2 | CASSASRGADTQYF | TGTGCCAGCAGCGCATCCCGGGGGGCAGATACGCAGTATTTT
many | TRBJ2-7 | TRBV7-2 | - | CASSRTGSVGEQYF | TGTGCCAGCAGCCGAACAGGTTCGGTTGGCGAGCAGTACTTC
many | TRBJ1-2 | TRBV27 | TRBD1 | CASSSGTGSYYGYTF | TGTGCCAGCAGTTCGGGGACAGGGAGCTACTATGGCTACACCTTC
many | TRBJ2-1 | TRBV2 | - | CASRGPGSYNEQFF | TGTGCCAGCAGGGGGCCGGGCTCCTACAATGAGCAGTTCTTC
many | TRBJ2-1 | TRBV4-3 | TRBD2 | CASSPASGSNEQFF | TGCGCCAGCAGCCCGGCTAGCGGGAGTAATGAGCAGTTCTTC
many | TRBJ1-5 | TRBV20-1 | - | CSARGTVDQPQHF | TGCAGTGCTAGAGGCACAGTCGACCAGCCCCAGCATTTT
many | TRBJ2-3 | TRBV29-1 | - | CSVEPPGPNTDTQYF | TGCAGCGTTGAACCTCCGGGTCCGAACACAGATACGCAGTATTTT
- | TRBJ2-1 | TRBV4-3 | - | CASSQDVAGSYNEQFF | TGCGCCAGCAGCCAAGATGTCGCTGGTTCCTACAATGAGCAGTTCTTC
many | TRBJ2-1 | TRBV20-1 | - | CSAHGGGSTRGNEQFF | TGCAGTGCCCACGGAGGGGGGTCAACCAGGGGCAATGAGCAGTTCTTC
many | TRBJ2-2 | TRBV24-1 | - | CATSAPVSGRNTGELFF | TGTGCCACCAGTGCCCCGGTTAGCGGAAGGAACACCGGGGAGCTGTTTTTT
many | TRBJ1-4 | TRBV6-6 | - | CASTVLGHNEKLFF | TGTGCCAGCACCGTCCTTGGGCATAATGAAAAACTGTTTTTT
- | TRBJ2-7 | TRBV4-3 | TRBD1 | CASSQRTGARREQYF | TGCGCCAGCAGCCAAAGGACAGGGGCCCGGAGGGAGCAGTACTTC
many | TRBJ1-2 | TRBV5-1 | - | CASNPSGSYYGYTF | TGCGCCAGCAACCCATCTGGCAGCTACTATGGCTACACCTTC
many | TRBJ2-1 | TRBV6-5 | - | CASSESGYEQFF | TGTGCCAGCAGCGAGTCCGGGTATGAGCAGTTCTTC
many | TRBJ1-5 | TRBV4-3 | - | CASSPVWGVNQPQHF | TGCGCCAGCAGCCCTGTCTGGGGTGTTAATCAGCCCCAGCATTTT
- | TRBJ1-2 | TRBV12-3/TRBV12-4 | TRBD1 | CAVRGGGYGYTF | TGTGCCGTCAGGGGGGGGGGCTATGGCTACACCTTC
- | TRBJ2-1 | TRBV4-2 | TRBD2 | CASRAPRLAGRQRYNEQFF | TGTGCCAGCAGGGCCCCCCGACTAGCGGGAAGGCAGAGGTACAATGAGCAGTTCTTC
- | TRBJ2-2 | TRBV9 | TRBD1 | CASSPRGQSTGELFF | TGTGCCAGCAGCCCCCGGGGACAGAGCACCGGGGAGCTGTTTTTT
many | TRBJ1-2 | TRBV5-1 | TRBD1 | CASSLAAGGMNGYTF | TGCGCCAGCAGCTTGGCCGCAGGGGGCATGAATGGCTACACCTTC
many | TRBJ2-3 | TRBV7-8 | TRBD2 | CASSWGVAGLPDTQYF | TGTGCCAGCAGCTGGGGGGTAGCGGGACTCCCAGATACGCAGTATTTT
many | TRBJ1-1 | TRBV5-1 | - | CASSLVGAGDTEAFF | TGCGCCAGCAGCTTGGTAGGGGCGGGGGACACTGAAGCTTTCTTT
many | TRBJ2-2 | TRBV10-1 | - | CASSESQGPTGELFF | TGCGCCAGCAGTGAATCCCAGGGGCCCACCGGGGAGCTGTTTTTT
- | TRBJ2-5 | TRBV27 | - | CASSFRFLETQYF | TGTGCCAGCAGTTTTAGGTTCTTGGAGACCCAGTACTTC
many | TRBJ2-7 | TRBV6-8 | TRBD1 | CASSFSGRDRTTYEQYF | TGTGCCAGCAGTTTTTCAGGCCGGGACAGGACCACCTACGAGCAGTACTTC
many | TRBJ2-3 | TRBV5-1 | TRBD2 | CASSLASTSGTGDTQYF | TGCGCCAGCAGCTTGGCCTCGACTAGCGGGACGGGAGATACGCAGTATTTT
many | TRBJ2-7 | TRBV7-2 | TRBD1 | CASSSLLGTGYYEQYF | TGTGCCAGCAGCTCGCTATTAGGGACAGGGTACTACGAGCAGTACTTC
many | TRBJ1-2 | TRBV29-1 | - | CSVERRANYGYTF | TGCAGCGTTGAGCGCAGGGCGAACTATGGCTACACCTTC
many | TRBJ1-5 | TRBV7-3 | - | CASSLGVSGPQHF | TGTGCCAGCAGCCTCGGGGTATCGGGGCCCCAGCATTTT
many | TRBJ2-6 | TRBV18 | - | CASSQNDPDPGAGANVLTF | TGTGCCAGCTCCCAAAATGATCCCGATCCAGGGGCTGGGGCCAACGTCCTGACTTTC
many | TRBJ2-4 | TRBV11-2 | - | CASSLAGSWTLNIQYF | TGTGCCAGCAGCTTAGCGGGGAGCTGGACATTAAACATTCAGTACTTC
many | TRBJ1-2 | TRBV4-3 | - | CASSQEQGLGYTF | TGCGCCAGCAGCCAAGAACAGGGATTGGGCTACACCTTC
many | TRBJ2-3 | TRBV9 | TRBD2 | CASSLLTSGDTDTQYF | TGTGCCAGCAGCCTTCTCACTAGCGGCGACACAGATACGCAGTATTTT
many | TRBJ1-4 | TRBV6-2/TRBV6-3 | - | CASSYPDDSERIEKLFF | TGTGCCAGCAGTTACCCCGATGACAGCGAACGTATTGAAAAACTGTTTTTT
many | TRBJ1-5 | TRBV12-3/TRBV12-4 | TRBD1 | CASRLQGSSNQPQHF | TGTGCCAGCAGGCTACAGGGGAGTAGCAATCAGCCCCAGCATTTT
many | TRBJ2-3 | TRBV5-6 | - | CASSLARPDTQYF | TGTGCCAGCAGCTTGGCTCGACCGGATACGCAGTATTTT
many | TRBJ2-7 | TRBV5-1 | TRBD2 | CASSVAGGSGYEQYF | TGCGCCAGCAGCGTAGCGGGAGGGAGCGGCTACGAGCAGTACTTC
many | TRBJ2-1 | TRBV25-1 | TRBD1 | CASSEGQGFYNEQFF | TGTGCCAGCAGTGAAGGACAGGGTTTTTACAATGAGCAGTTCTTC
many | TRBJ2-1 | TRBV28 | TRBD2 | CASSLGTSGKRNEQFF | TGTGCCAGCAGCCTCGGGACTAGCGGGAAGAGAAATGAGCAGTTCTTC
many | TRBJ2-1 | TRBV23-1 | TRBD2 | CASSRCGTSNEQFF | TGCGCCAGCAGTCGGTGTGGGACTAGCAATGAGCAGTTCTTC